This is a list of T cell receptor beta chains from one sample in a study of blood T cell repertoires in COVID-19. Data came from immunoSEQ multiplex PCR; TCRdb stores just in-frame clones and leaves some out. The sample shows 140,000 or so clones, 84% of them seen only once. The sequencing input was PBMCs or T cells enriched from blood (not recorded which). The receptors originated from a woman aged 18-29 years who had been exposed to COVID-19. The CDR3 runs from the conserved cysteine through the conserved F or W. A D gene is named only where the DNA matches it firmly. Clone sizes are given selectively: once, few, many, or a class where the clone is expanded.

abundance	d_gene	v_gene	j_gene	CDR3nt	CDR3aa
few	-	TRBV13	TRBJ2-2	TGTGCCAGCAGGTCGTTCTCTCCGAACACCGGGGAGCTGTTTTTT	CASRSFSPNTGELFF
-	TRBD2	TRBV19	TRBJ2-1	TGTGCCAGTAGTATATCGTGGCGGGAGAAGGTCTACAATGAGCAGTTCTTC	CASSISWREKVYNEQFF
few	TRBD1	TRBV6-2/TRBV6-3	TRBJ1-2	TGTGCCAGCAGTTACTCGACAGGGGGTAGCTATGGCTACACCTTC	CASSYSTGGSYGYTF
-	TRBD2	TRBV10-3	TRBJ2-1	TGTGCCATCAGTGAGTCAGGGCTAGCGGATTACAATGAGCAGTTCTTC	CAISESGLADYNEQFF
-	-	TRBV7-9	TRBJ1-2	TGTGCCAGCAGCTTAGCGACAGGAGACCGAGGCTACACCTTC	CASSLATGDRGYTF
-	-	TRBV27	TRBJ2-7	TGTGCCAGCAGTAGGGGACACTACGAGCAGTACTTC	CASSRGHYEQYF
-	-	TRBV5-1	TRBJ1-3	TGCGCCAGCTCCATACCCAGGGAACTTGGAAACACCATATATTTT	CASSIPRELGNTIYF
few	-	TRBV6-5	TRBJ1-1	TGTGCCAGCAGTTACGAAGTGGGCGCCATGAACACTGAAGCTTTCTTT	CASSYEVGAMNTEAFF
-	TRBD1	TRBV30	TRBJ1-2	TGTGCCTGGGATACCTACCGGACAGGGGGTAGTGGCTACACCTTC	CAWDTYRTGGSGYTF
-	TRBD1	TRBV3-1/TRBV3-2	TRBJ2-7	TGTGCCAGCAGCCAAGCAACCGGGACAGGGGCCTACGAGCAGTACTTC	CASSQATGTGAYEQYF
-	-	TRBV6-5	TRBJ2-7	TGTGCCAGCAGTTACATTGACAGTTCCTACGAGCAGTACTTC	CASSYIDSSYEQYF
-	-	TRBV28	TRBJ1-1	TGTGCCTCCCAAACGGGGGTGGATGGCACTGAAGCTTTCTTT	CASQTGVDGTEAFF
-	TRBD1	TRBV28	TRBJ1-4	TGTGCCAGCTTACAGGGGGGCGGTGAAAAACTGTTTTTT	CASLQGGGEKLFF
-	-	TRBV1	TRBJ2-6	TGCACCAGCAGCCAAGATCGGACAGGACTACCGTTCTCTGGGGCCAACGTCCTGACTTTC	CTSSQDRTGLPFSGANVLTF
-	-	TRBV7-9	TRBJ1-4	TGTGCCAGCACCTTTGGGGGCACGAATGAAAAACTGTTTTTT	CASTFGGTNEKLFF
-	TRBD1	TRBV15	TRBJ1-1	TGTGCCACCAGCAGAGGACAGGGGTTGGACACTGAAGCTTTCTTT	CATSRGQGLDTEAFF
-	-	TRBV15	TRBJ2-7	TGTGCCACCAGCCCGGGCGTCGGGATCTACGAGCAGTACTTC	CATSPGVGIYEQYF
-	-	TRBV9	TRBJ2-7	TGTGCCAGCAGCGCATCCGGGACACAGACCTACGAGCAGTACTTC	CASSASGTQTYEQYF
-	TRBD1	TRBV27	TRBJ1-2	TGTGCCAGCAAAACCCCCGGGACAGGGAGCCATGGCTACACCTTC	CASKTPGTGSHGYTF
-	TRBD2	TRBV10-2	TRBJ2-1	TGCGCCAGCACTGTGACTAGCGGAAGCTACAATGAGCAGTTCTTC	CASTVTSGSYNEQFF
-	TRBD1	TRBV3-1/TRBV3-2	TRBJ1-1	TGTGCCAGCAGCCACAACAGGGGTTATACTTTCTTT	CASSHNRGYTFF
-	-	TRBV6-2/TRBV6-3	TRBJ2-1	TGTGCCAGCAGTTACGGGGCGGTCTACTACAATGAGCAGTTCTTC	CASSYGAVYYNEQFF
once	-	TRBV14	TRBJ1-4	TGTGCCAGCAGCCCACCAGGACAGCCCAGGCTGTTTTTT	CASSPPGQPRLFF
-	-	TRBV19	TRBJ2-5	TGTGCCAGTAGTAATAGCGCCATTCCACAAGAGACCCAGTACTTC	CASSNSAIPQETQYF
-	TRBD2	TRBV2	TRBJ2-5	TGTGCCAGCACCATTCTGACTAGCGCGGAGACCCAGTACTTC	CASTILTSAETQYF
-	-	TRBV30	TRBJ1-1	TGTGCCTGGAGTGGTCAATCGAACACTGAAGCTTTCTTT	CAWSGQSNTEAFF
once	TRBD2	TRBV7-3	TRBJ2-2	TGTGCCAGCAGCTCGGTAGCGGGAGGTTTCACCGGGGAGCTGTTTTTT	CASSSVAGGFTGELFF
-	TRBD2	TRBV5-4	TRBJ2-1	TGTGCCAGCAGCTTAAAACCCAGCGGGAGTAATTTGAATGAGCAGTTCTTC	CASSLKPSGSNLNEQFF
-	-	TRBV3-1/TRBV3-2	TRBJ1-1	TGTGCCAGCAGCCAAGTTATGGCCAATAGCCTAGCTTTCTTT	CASSQVMANSLAFF
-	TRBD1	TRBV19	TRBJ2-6	TGTGCCAGTAGTATAGGGACAGGCTCTGGGGCCAACGTCCTGACTTTC	CASSIGTGSGANVLTF
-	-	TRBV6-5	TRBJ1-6	TGTGCCAGCAGTTACAGTTCTCGCGCTAATTCACCCCTCCACTTT	CASSYSSRANSPLHF
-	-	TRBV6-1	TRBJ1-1	TGTGCCAGCAGTGAAAAGGGCGACAGGAACACTGAAGCTTTCTTT	CASSEKGDRNTEAFF
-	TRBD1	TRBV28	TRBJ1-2	TGTGCCAGCAGTTTGGCAGGGGGGCGGAATGGCTACACCTTC	CASSLAGGRNGYTF
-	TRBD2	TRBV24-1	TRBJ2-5	TGTGCCACCAGTGACTCAAGTGGGACTAGCGGGCTCCGGGAGACCCAGTACTTC	CATSDSSGTSGLRETQYF
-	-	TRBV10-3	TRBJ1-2	TGTGCCATCAGTGAGGCCGGGCCGAGGGCAGGTGGCTACACCTTC	CAISEAGPRAGGYTF
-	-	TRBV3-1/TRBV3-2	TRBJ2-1	TGTGCCAGCAGCCAACGGTCGAGTCGGAATGAGCAGTTCTTC	CASSQRSSRNEQFF
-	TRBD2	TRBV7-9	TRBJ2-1	TGTGCCAGCAGCGGACTAGCGGGGGGTTACAATGAGCAGTTCTTC	CASSGLAGGYNEQFF
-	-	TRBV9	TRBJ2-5	TGTGCCAGCAGCGTATTTGGAGGGAGAGAGACCCAGTACTTC	CASSVFGGRETQYF
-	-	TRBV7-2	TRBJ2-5	TGTGCCAGCAGCTCCTTATATCGGGAGACCCAGTACTTC	CASSSLYRETQYF
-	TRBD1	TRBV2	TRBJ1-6	TGTGCCAGCAGAGACGGACAGGGCGGGCATTCACCCCTCCACTTT	CASRDGQGGHSPLHF
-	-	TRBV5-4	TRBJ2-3	TGTGCCAGCAGCTTCGGAGGGCCTAGCACAGATACGCAGTATTTT	CASSFGGPSTDTQYF